This T cell receptor (beta chain) was identified during a study of sequential checkpoint blockade in melanoma. Profiled with immunoSEQ multiplex PCR; TCRdb holds only in-frame clones, not every one. The table records about 4,000 clones, under 20% of them present only once. Per germline, CDR1 MNHGY and CDR2 SAAAGT. The CDR3 is made up of 15 amino acids. V gave up 2 bases and J gave up 2 bases, with 13 bases separating them. Sample treatment: randomized to nivolumab then ipilimumab (arm A) or the reverse (arm B). The sequencing here drew on tumor tissue (inferred from file names), taken from a patient given nivolumab and ipilimumab in sequence. The chain employs TRBV6-8 and TRBJ2-7, with D tentatively TRBD2 (6 bases). This receptor was identified in a human patient with melanoma. Some clones in this sample may be carry-over from other donors' samples. CDR3 nucleotides: TGTGCCAGCAGTTACCGGTACAGGAGGGCCTACGAGCAGTACTTC. This encodes CASSYRYRRAYEQYF.